The rows below give T cell receptor beta chains drawn from one sample of a study of blood T cell repertoires in COVID-19. Here immunoSEQ multiplex PCR was the method, and the copy in TCRdb shows in-frame clones only, minus some. The sample shows 390,000 or so clones, just under 90% of them seen only once. Sequencing input: PBMCs or T cells enriched from blood (not recorded which). These receptor sequences come from a woman aged 45-65 years who had recovered from COVID-19. CDR3s include the opening cysteine and the closing phenylalanine or tryptophan. A D gene is named only where the DNA matches it firmly. Not all rows give a size; the values are once, few, many and, for expanded clones, a class.

j_call d_call v_call clone_size cdr3_aa cdr3_nt
TRBJ1-1 TRBD1 TRBV30 . CAWSVQWDRGPLGAFF TGTGCCTGGAGTGTACAATGGGACAGGGGGCCCCTAGGTGCTTTCTTT
TRBJ2-7 TRBD2 TRBV5-4 . CASSLGRTSGGSYEQYF TGTGCCAGCAGCTTGGGGCGGACTAGCGGGGGCTCCTACGAGCAGTACTTC
TRBJ1-2 . TRBV4-1 . CASSQGLRGLGYGYTF TGCGCCAGCAGCCAAGGGCTCAGGGGTTTGGGCTATGGCTACACCTTC
TRBJ1-2 TRBD1 TRBV7-2 few CASSSGQGDGYTF TGTGCCAGCAGCTCAGGACAGGGCGATGGCTACACCTTC
TRBJ2-7 TRBD1 TRBV7-2 . CASSAMTGVFYEQYF TGTGCCAGCAGCGCCATGACAGGGGTGTTCTACGAGCAGTACTTC
TRBJ1-1 . TRBV21-1 many CASSIGGTEAFF TGTGCCAGCAGCATTGGGGGGACTGAAGCTTTCTTT
TRBJ1-6 . TRBV3-1/TRBV3-2 . CASSRHTGINSPLHF TGTGCCAGCAGCCGACACACAGGGATCAATTCACCCCTCCACTTT
TRBJ2-7 . TRBV24-1 . CATSDSASYEQYF TGTGCCACCAGTGATAGCGCCTCCTACGAGCAGTACTTC
TRBJ1-5 . TRBV2 . CASSGPVSNQPQHF TGTGCCAGCAGTGGGCCAGTTAGCAATCAGCCCCAGCATTTT
TRBJ1-6 TRBD1 TRBV18 . CASSPDDRGGSPLHF TGTGCCAGCTCACCAGACGACAGGGGAGGTTCACCCCTCCACTTT
TRBJ1-1 TRBD1 TRBV28 . CASSGDFGQGLYLLMNTEAFF TGTGCCAGCAGTGGGGACTTCGGACAGGGGCTTTACCTCCTCATGAACACTGAAGCTTTCTTT
TRBJ2-5 TRBD1 TRBV29-1 . CSVETYSGGRSETQYF TGCAGCGTTGAGACATACTCAGGGGGTAGATCAGAGACCCAGTACTTC
TRBJ2-7 TRBD2 TRBV2 . CASSSRLAGAGEQYF TGTGCCAGCAGTTCAAGACTAGCGGGGGCGGGTGAGCAGTACTTC
TRBJ1-4 TRBD1 TRBV28 . CASSSPGQGSSEKLFF TGTGCCAGCAGTTCGCCGGGACAGGGTAGTAGTGAAAAACTGTTTTTT
TRBJ1-2 . TRBV2 . CASSEGTANYGYTF TGTGCCAGCAGTGAAGGGACAGCTAACTATGGCTACACCTTC
TRBJ2-3 . TRBV7-2 . CASSLEPLTDTQYF TGTGCCAGCAGCTTAGAGCCACTAACAGATACGCAGTATTTT
TRBJ2-3 . TRBV7-8 . CASSPRLASWSSTDTQYF TGTGCCAGCAGCCCTCGATTAGCCTCGTGGAGCAGCACAGATACGCAGTATTTT
TRBJ1-5 . TRBV9 once CASSGAAANQPQHF TGTGCCAGCAGCGGTGCGGCCGCCAATCAGCCCCAGCATTTT
TRBJ1-2 TRBD1 TRBV2 few CASSVDRADHGYTF TGTGCCAGCAGTGTAGACAGGGCGGATCATGGCTACACCTTC
TRBJ2-7 TRBD2 TRBV2 . CASSPPGGTGTRISYEQYF TGTGCCAGCAGCCCCCCCGGGGGAACCGGGACTAGGATTTCCTACGAGCAGTACTTC